A selection of T cell receptor beta chains follows, all from one sample in a study of blood T cell repertoires in COVID-19. Only in-frame clones appear in the TCRdb table, and some are missing; sequencing was by immunoSEQ multiplex PCR. The repertoire includes about 210,000 clones, roughly four fifths of them detected once, and nearly 9.5% sits in the top ten. The sequenced sample consisted of PBMCs or T cells enriched from blood (not recorded which). The receptor set was obtained from a man aged 40-50 years who had recovered from COVID-19. The CDR3 runs from the conserved cysteine through the conserved F or W. Fields, in order: clone size, D gene, V gene, J gene, CDR3 protein, CDR3 DNA. D genes are given only for firm matches. Clone size is stated in some rows and not others, as once, few, many or a class when expanded.

NA	NA	TRBV3-1/TRBV3-2	TRBJ2-6	CASSQGPGAGANVLTF	TGTGCCAGCAGCCAAGGCCCGGGAGCTGGGGCCAACGTCCTGACTTTC
NA	NA	TRBV6-5	TRBJ1-5	CASSPSGTVNQPQHF	TGTGCCAGCAGTCCCTCGGGAACCGTAAATCAGCCCCAGCATTTT
NA	NA	TRBV7-9	TRBJ2-7	CASSLPPGSASYEQYF	TGTGCCAGCAGCTTGCCTCCTGGTAGCGCCTCCTACGAGCAGTACTTC
NA	NA	TRBV5-1	TRBJ1-1	CASSPSGSTEAFF	TGCGCCAGCAGCCCCTCGGGTAGCACTGAAGCTTTCTTT
NA	NA	TRBV6-1	TRBJ1-1	CASSEPPMAGNTEAFF	TGTGCCAGCAGTGAACCCCCCATGGCGGGGAACACTGAAGCTTTCTTT
NA	TRBD2	TRBV5-1	TRBJ2-3	CASSLGLVTDTQYF	TGCGCCAGCAGCTTAGGACTAGTTACAGATACGCAGTATTTT
NA	TRBD1	TRBV10-2	TRBJ1-5	CASSRDRGSNQPQHF	TGCGCCAGCAGCCGGGACAGGGGGAGCAATCAGCCCCAGCATTTT
NA	TRBD2	TRBV19	TRBJ2-5	CASSWREEGETQYF	TGTGCCAGTAGTTGGCGGGAGGAAGGAGAGACCCAGTACTTC
NA	NA	TRBV10-3	TRBJ1-1	CAISVAFMNTEAFF	TGTGCCATCAGTGTAGCCTTTATGAACACTGAAGCTTTCTTT
NA	NA	TRBV6-5	TRBJ1-5	CATNPAGGGNQPQHF	TGTGCCACCAATCCCGCGGGGGGGGGCAATCAGCCCCAGCATTTT
NA	NA	TRBV27	TRBJ1-2	CASSSDRLQGYGYTF	TGTGCCAGCAGTTCCGACAGGTTGCAGGGCTATGGCTACACCTTC
NA	NA	TRBV14	TRBJ1-2	CASSQERRGGGYTF	TGTGCCAGCAGCCAAGAACGAAGGGGGGGTGGCTACACCTTC
NA	NA	TRBV11-3	TRBJ2-2	CASSLDSTGELFF	TGTGCCAGCAGCTTAGATTCAACCGGGGAGCTGTTTTTT
NA	TRBD1	TRBV10-3	TRBJ2-7	CAISTRTGAEEQYF	TGTGCCATCAGTACCCGGACAGGGGCGGAGGAGCAGTACTTC
NA	TRBD1	TRBV9	TRBJ1-2	CASLGQKYGYTF	TGTGCCAGCCTGGGACAGAAATATGGCTACACCTTC
few	NA	TRBV7-6	TRBJ2-1	CASSLVGSSYNEQFF	TGTGCCAGCAGCTTAGTAGGGAGCTCCTACAATGAGCAGTTCTTC
NA	TRBD2	TRBV7-3	TRBJ2-3	CASSFSGGPEYF	TGTGCCAGCAGCTTTAGCGGGGGGCCGGAGTATTTT
NA	TRBD1	TRBV7-8	TRBJ1-1	CASSFGEGAPTEAFF	TGTGCCAGCAGCTTTGGCGAGGGGGCGCCGACTGAAGCTTTCTTT
NA	NA	TRBV11-3	TRBJ2-4	CASTLGLQPGRNIQYF	TGTGCCAGCACCCTGGGCCTCCAACCGGGGAGGAACATTCAGTACTTC
NA	TRBD2	TRBV7-2	TRBJ2-1	CASTPGGGDGEQFF	TGTGCCAGCACCCCCGGCGGGGGGGACGGTGAGCAGTTCTTC
NA	NA	TRBV18	TRBJ1-5	CASSTRQDINQPQHF	TGTGCCAGCTCAACGCGACAGGACATCAATCAGCCCCAGCATTTT
NA	TRBD1	TRBV3-1/TRBV3-2	TRBJ1-1	CASSPRTGMETEAFF	TGTGCCAGCAGCCCTAGGACAGGGATGGAAACTGAAGCTTTCTTT
NA	NA	TRBV2	TRBJ1-2	CASSEVVENYGYTF	TGTGCCAGCAGTGAAGTCGTGGAGAACTATGGCTACACCTTC
NA	TRBD1	TRBV14	TRBJ2-1	CASSRNRGNEQFF	TGTGCCAGCAGCCGCAACAGGGGCAATGAGCAGTTCTTC
NA	TRBD1	TRBV24-1	TRBJ2-2	CATSDPAGGPDTGELFF	TGTGCCACCAGTGATCCCGCAGGGGGCCCGGACACCGGGGAGCTGTTTTTT
NA	TRBD2	TRBV5-4	TRBJ2-3	CASSGTSGRTSTDTQYF	TGTGCCAGCAGCGGGACTAGCGGGAGAACTAGCACAGATACGCAGTATTTT
NA	TRBD1	TRBV6-1	TRBJ1-1	CASSEGQGAWTEAFF	TGTGCCAGCAGTGAAGGACAGGGGGCTTGGACTGAAGCTTTCTTT
NA	NA	TRBV18	TRBJ1-3	CASSPAGLSGNTIYF	TGTGCCAGCTCACCAGCGGGGCTCTCTGGAAACACCATATATTTT
NA	TRBD1	TRBV10-3	TRBJ1-5	CAISENRGRSQPQHF	TGTGCCATCAGTGAGAATAGGGGGCGTAGTCAGCCCCAGCATTTT
once	NA	TRBV6-5	TRBJ1-5	CASRSLQFNQPQHF	TGTGCCAGCAGGTCCCTACAGTTCAATCAGCCCCAGCATTTT
NA	TRBD2	TRBV30	TRBJ2-1	CAYRAAGGPREQFF	TGTGCCTATCGGGCGGCGGGAGGGCCGAGGGAGCAGTTCTTC
NA	NA	TRBV12-5	TRBJ2-2	CASGLNLRQAGELFF	TGTGCTAGTGGTTTAAACCTCCGACAGGCCGGGGAGCTGTTTTTT
few	TRBD2	TRBV10-2	TRBJ2-1	CASSESLAGGYNEQFF	TGCGCCAGCAGTGAGTCTTTAGCGGGGGGGTACAATGAGCAGTTCTTC
NA	NA	TRBV19	TRBJ1-1	CASKPLRAGATNTEAFF	TGTGCCAGTAAACCCTTACGGGCAGGGGCCACGAACACTGAAGCTTTCTTT
NA	TRBD2	TRBV9	TRBJ2-7	CASSPGGTSDDEQYF	TGTGCCAGCAGCCCAGGGGGGACTAGCGATGACGAGCAGTACTTC
NA	TRBD1	TRBV7-8	TRBJ2-3	CASSLGQGRDTQYF	TGTGCCAGCAGCTTAGGACAGGGGAGAGATACGCAGTATTTT
NA	TRBD1	TRBV18	TRBJ1-2	CASSPLDSGQGDYTF	TGTGCCAGCTCACCGCTCGATTCTGGTCAGGGGGACTACACCTTC
NA	TRBD1	TRBV7-3	TRBJ1-2	CASSAEPGQGDGYTF	TGTGCCAGCAGCGCGGAACCGGGACAGGGGGATGGCTACACCTTC
NA	NA	TRBV18	TRBJ1-5	CASSPGTVDSNQPQHF	TGTGCCAGCTCTCCTGGGACTGTCGATAGCAATCAGCCCCAGCATTTT
NA	NA	TRBV12-3/TRBV12-4	TRBJ1-2	CASSLGQTYGYTF	TGTGCCAGCAGTTTAGGACAGACCTATGGCTACACCTTC
NA	NA	TRBV6-5	TRBJ1-2	CASRPGGNYGYTF	TGTGCCAGCAGGCCGGGGGGGAACTATGGCTACACCTTC